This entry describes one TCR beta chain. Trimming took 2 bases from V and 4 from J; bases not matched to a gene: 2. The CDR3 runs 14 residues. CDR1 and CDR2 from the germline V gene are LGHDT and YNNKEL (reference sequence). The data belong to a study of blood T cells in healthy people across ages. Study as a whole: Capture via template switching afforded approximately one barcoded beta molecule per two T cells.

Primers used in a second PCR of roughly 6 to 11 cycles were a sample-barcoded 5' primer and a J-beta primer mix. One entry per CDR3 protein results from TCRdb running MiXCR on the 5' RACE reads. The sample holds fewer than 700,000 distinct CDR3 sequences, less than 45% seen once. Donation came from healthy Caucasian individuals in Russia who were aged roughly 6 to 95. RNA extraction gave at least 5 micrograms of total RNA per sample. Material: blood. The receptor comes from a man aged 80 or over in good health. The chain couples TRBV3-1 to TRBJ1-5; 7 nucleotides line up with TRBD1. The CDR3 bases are TGTGCCAGCAGCCAAAGACAGGGAAATCAGCCCCAGCATTTT. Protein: CASSQRQGNQPQHF.